These 23 T cell receptor beta chains originate from one sample sequenced in a study of blood T cell repertoires in COVID-19. Here immunoSEQ multiplex PCR was the method, and the copy in TCRdb shows in-frame clones only, minus some. The table lists around 210,000 clones, around 83% of them singletons. The specimen was peripheral blood. Receptors were obtained from a human donor in a cohort sampled during active COVID-19.

As DNA, the CDR3 is TGTGCCAGTAAGTCGGACAGGAGGGGCAATCAGCCCCAGCATTTT. It encodes CASKSDRRGNQPQHF. J is TRBJ1-5 and V is TRBV19; TRBD1 matches at 7 bases. Trimming removed 7 bases from V and 2 bases from J; junction bases left unmatched: 8. From germline, CDR1 is LNHDA and CDR2 SQIVND (reference sequence). The CDR3 sequence is 15 residues long.

The rearrangement uses TRBV2 and TRBJ1-6; 9 bases align to TRBD1. After removal of 7 bases from V and 9 bases from J, the junction contained 10 bases not matched to a gene. This CDR3 spans 15 amino acids. Germline loops: CDR1 SNHLY, CDR2 FYNNEI. The CDR3 nucleotides are TGTGCCAGCAACATATTCCCGGGACAGGGTTCACCCCTCCACTTT. Amino acid sequence: CASNIFPGQGSPLHF. The entire variable domain, with the rest obtained from reference TRBV2 and TRBJ1-6, is as follows: EPEVTQTPSHQVTQMGQEVILRCVPISNHLYFYWYRQILGQKVEFLVSFYNNEISEKSEIFDDQFSVERPDGSNFTLKIRSTKLEDSAMYFCASNIFPGQGSPLHFGNGTRLTVT.

This rearrangement joins TRBV6-5 to TRBJ2-3; no reliable D call. This CDR3 is built from 13 residues. Trimming stripped 2 bases from V and 2 bases from J, with 5 bases between. Germline-derived CDR1 and CDR2 are MNHEY and SVGAGI. This chain's CDR3 is CASSYDTTDTQYF. The DNA of the CDR3 is TGTGCCAGCAGTTACGACACCACAGATACGCAGTATTTT.

The chain is built from TRBV3-1 (or the pseudogene TRBV3-2) and TRBJ1-1; D is uncertain. V gave up 4 bases and J gave up 3 bases, with 9 bases separating them. The CDR3 extends over 13 amino acids. Per the germline V gene, CDR1 is LGHDT and CDR2 is YNNKEL (reference sequence). In nucleotides, the CDR3 is TGTGCCAGCAGCCTTAACATATACACTGAAGCTTTCTTT. Its protein is CASSLNIYTEAFF.

The chain has TRBV27 and TRBJ2-3; D is unclear. Trimming removed 8 bases at V and 5 bases at J, with 11 bases between. The CDR3 is 12 amino acids. Looked up from germline, CDR1 is MNHEY and CDR2 is SMNVEV (reference sequence). This CDR3 reads CASGLSKDTQYF. For the CDR3, the DNA is TGTGCCAGCGGGTTATCTAAAGATACGCAGTATTTT.

V is TRBV2 and J is TRBJ1-6, with 7 bases fitting TRBD1. The CDR3 has 13 amino acids. Germline V gives CDR1 SNHLY, CDR2 FYNNEI. V lost 6 bases, J lost 8 bases, and 4 bases stayed unmatched. CDR3: CASRGDRDSPLHF. The CDR3 nucleotides are TGTGCCAGCAGGGGAGACAGGGATTCACCCCTCCACTTT.

The chain recombines TRBV6-5 with TRBJ1-6; 12 bases are shared with TRBD1. This CDR3 is built from 15 residues. The germline gives CDR1 MNHEY, CDR2 SVGAGI. Unmatched junction bases numbered 4, after V lost 5 bases and J lost 8 bases. Here the CDR3 DNA reads TGTGCCAGCAGTAGGGACAGGGGGCCTGATTCACCCCTCCACTTT. Translation: CASSRDRGPDSPLHF.

J is TRBJ1-1 and V is TRBV28; D not resolved. Between the trimmed V and J ends, which lost 5 bases and 4 bases, there was a span of 14 bases. Germline V gene data show CDR1 as MDHEN and CDR2 as SYDVKM. CDR3 length equals 14 residues. The CDR3 here is CASSLPLRATEAFF. CDR3 sequence (DNA): TGTGCCAGCAGTCTACCCCTCCGAGCCACTGAAGCTTTCTTT.

The J gene is TRBJ2-1, the V gene TRBV18; TRBD2 agrees at 10 bases. J gave up 8 bases and V 4 bases, and 11 bases lay outside the gene matches. Germline loops: CDR1 KGHSH, CDR2 LQKENI. The CDR3 contains 16 residues. CDR3 region: CASSHPGLAGVDEQFF. CDR3 sequence (DNA): TGTGCCAGCTCACACCCGGGGCTAGCGGGAGTCGATGAGCAGTTCTTC.

This clone was counted a few times. The chain uses TRBV5-8 and TRBJ2-1; TRBD2 aligns across 11 bases. This CDR3 spans 14 amino acids. Germline lookup yields CDR1 SGHTS and CDR2 YDEGEE. J gave up 10 bases and V 1 base, and 4 bases lay outside the gene matches. The CDR3 protein is CASSLTSGRGEQFF. The CDR3 nucleotides read TGTGCCAGCAGCTTGACTAGCGGGAGAGGCGAGCAGTTCTTC. The full variable domain, completed using reference TRBV5-8 and TRBJ2-1, is EAGVTQSPTHLIKTRGQQATLRCSPISGHTSVYWYQQALGLGLQFLLWYDEGEERNRGNFPPRFSGRQFPNYSSELNVNALELEDSALYLCASSLTSGRGEQFFGPGTRLTVL.

The gene calls are TRBV19 and TRBJ2-5, with D unresolved. Trimming stripped 4 bases from V and 1 base from J, with 7 bases between. Germline CDR1 reads LNHDA; CDR2 reads SQIVND (reference sequence). The CDR3 contains 13 residues. The CDR3 bases are TGTGCCAGTAGTACCCAGGCCCAAGAGACCCAGTACTTC. As protein: CASSTQAQETQYF.

The chain links TRBV28 to TRBJ1-2; D remains ambiguous. V was shortened by 6 bases and J by 2 bases, with 13 bases between the two germline ends. Germline V gene lookup returns CDR1 MDHEN and CDR2 SYDVKM. The CDR3 runs 14 residues. The CDR3 nucleotides are TGTGCCAGCAGGACCCCGGGTGGGAACTATGGCTACACCTTC. Residues: CASRTPGGNYGYTF.

Turning to this clone: The final CDR3 position lacks the conserved phenylalanine or tryptophan, pointing to a likely read error. No DNA is shown, since the ends of the CDR3 on it are uncertain; the CDR3 is the one TCRdb lists. The rearrangement joins TRBV5-8 to TRBJ1-6; the D call of TRBD1 is as the table states it, not checked on the DNA. The CDR3 contains 12 residues when both ends are counted. Per the germline V gene, CDR1 is SGHTS and CDR2 is YDEGEE. The CDR3 spells CASSHRQLRRFG.

The rearrangement uses TRBV4-1 and TRBJ2-3; 14 bases match TRBD2. The germline V gene encodes CDR1 MGHRA and CDR2 YSYEKL. Trimming cost V 4 bases and J 2 bases; bases outside gene matches: 11. This CDR3 is 19 amino acids long. The CDR3 is CASSPGLAGVPTSTDTQYF. As DNA, the CDR3 is TGCGCCAGCAGCCCGGGACTAGCGGGGGTCCCCACTTCCACAGATACGCAGTATTTT.

This rearrangement joins TRBV5-6 to TRBJ2-1; D unresolved. Germline lookup yields CDR1 SGHDT and CDR2 YYEEEE. The CDR3 has 18 residues. Deletions cut 1 base from V and 0 bases from J, with 17 bases between. The CDR3 here is CASSLNAFNEISYNEQFF. The CDR3 DNA sequence: TGTGCCAGCAGCTTGAATGCTTTTAACGAGATCTCCTACAATGAGCAGTTCTTC.

This sequence joins TRBV9 and TRBJ2-1; 11 bases are shared with TRBD2. This CDR3 is 16 amino acids long. V lost 1 base and J lost 8; bases outside the gene matches: 8. The germline CDR1 and CDR2 sequences are SGDLS and YYNGEE. The CDR3 loop reads CASSVYTLAGEDEQFF. Written as DNA, the CDR3 is TGTGCCAGCAGCGTATACACACTAGCGGGAGAGGATGAGCAGTTCTTC.

In this sample, this clone turned up once. The chain has TRBV19 and TRBJ2-2; 9 nucleotides match TRBD1. This CDR3 is built from 16 residues. CDR1 is LNHDA, CDR2 SQIVND, per germline (reference sequence). J lost 6 bases, V lost 7 bases, and 12 bases had no gene match. The CDR3 loop reads CASTKIGTGSAGELFF. The DNA for the CDR3 is TGTGCCAGTACCAAAATCGGGACAGGGTCCGCCGGGGAGCTGTTTTTT.

The rearrangement links TRBV6-2 or TRBV6-3 to TRBJ2-7; TRBD2 matches 10 bases. V was clipped by 2 bases and J by 1 base; unmatched bases: 2. The CDR3 loop spans 15 amino acids. Germline CDR1 MNHEY, CDR2 SVGEGT. The CDR3 region has the DNA TGTGCCAGCAGTTACGGTAGCGGGAGGTCCTACGAGCAGTACTTC. Its translation: CASSYGSGRSYEQYF.

The chain carries TRBV5-1 and TRBJ2-1; 8 bases map to TRBD2. With 2 bases clipped from V and 0 bases from J, the junction kept 4 bases outside the gene matches. This CDR3 has 16 amino acids. CDR1 and CDR2 from the germline V gene are SGHRS and YFSETQ. The CDR3 DNA reads TGCGCCAGCAGCTTTCTAGCGGGTACCTCCTACAATGAGCAGTTCTTC. This gives the protein CASSFLAGTSYNEQFF.

The V call is TRBV19, the J call TRBJ1-5; D is perhaps TRBD1 (5 bases). The V and J ends lost 7 bases and 2 bases respectively, with 21 bases between them. The CDR3 is made up of 17 amino acids. Germline assignment: CDR1 LNHDA and CDR2 SQIVND (reference sequence). CDR3 residues: CASMRDFRGRGNQPQHF. The CDR3, as DNA: TGTGCCAGTATGCGGGACTTCCGAGGTCGGGGCAATCAGCCCCAGCATTTT. The full variable domain, in which reference TRBV19 and TRBJ1-5 provide the parts outside the CDR3, is DGGITQSPKYLFRKEGQNVTLSCEQNLNHDAMYWYRQDPGQGLRLIYYSQIVNDFQKGDIAEGYSVSREKKESFPLTVTSAQKNPTAFYLCASMRDFRGRGNQPQHFGDGTRLSIL.

This clone was counted once. The rearrangement uses TRBV28 and TRBJ1-4; weak D call: TRBD1 (5 bases). This CDR3 contains 15 residues. Germline-derived CDR1 and CDR2 are MDHEN and SYDVKM. V was trimmed by 8 bases and J by 8 bases, leaving 21 bases between them. In DNA form, the CDR3 reads TGTGCCAGCTTTCCGGGGACTGCCGTTGGAGAAAAACTGTTTTTT. This gives the protein CASFPGTAVGEKLFF.

There are a few counts of this clone. The chain combines TRBV28 with TRBJ2-6; D not certain. The CDR3 contains 17 residues. Trimming stripped 2 bases from V and 0 bases from J, with 11 bases between. CDR1 is MDHEN and CDR2 is SYDVKM in the germline V gene. The CDR3 loop is CASSLAAVSSGANVLTF. The CDR3 DNA reads TGTGCCAGCAGTTTAGCGGCCGTGAGCTCTGGGGCCAACGTCCTGACTTTC. The full variable domain, its missing parts supplied by reference TRBV28 and TRBJ2-6, is DVKVTQSSRYLVKRTGEKVFLECVQDMDHENMFWYRQDPGLGLRLIYFSYDVKMKEKGDIPEGYSVSREKKERFSLILESASTNQTSMYLCASSLAAVSSGANVLTFGAGSRLTVL.

The CDR3 loop is CASSSTGGPYEQYF. CDR3 nucleotides: TGTGCCAGCAGCTCGACAGGGGGACCCTACGAGCAGTACTTC. This rearrangement joins TRBV5-4 to TRBJ2-7, with TRBD1 identical over 9 bases. The CDR3 has 14 amino acids. The V segment lost 3 bases and the J segment 2 bases; nucleotides outside the gene matches: 3. Germline V gives CDR1 SGHNT, CDR2 YYREEE (reference sequence).